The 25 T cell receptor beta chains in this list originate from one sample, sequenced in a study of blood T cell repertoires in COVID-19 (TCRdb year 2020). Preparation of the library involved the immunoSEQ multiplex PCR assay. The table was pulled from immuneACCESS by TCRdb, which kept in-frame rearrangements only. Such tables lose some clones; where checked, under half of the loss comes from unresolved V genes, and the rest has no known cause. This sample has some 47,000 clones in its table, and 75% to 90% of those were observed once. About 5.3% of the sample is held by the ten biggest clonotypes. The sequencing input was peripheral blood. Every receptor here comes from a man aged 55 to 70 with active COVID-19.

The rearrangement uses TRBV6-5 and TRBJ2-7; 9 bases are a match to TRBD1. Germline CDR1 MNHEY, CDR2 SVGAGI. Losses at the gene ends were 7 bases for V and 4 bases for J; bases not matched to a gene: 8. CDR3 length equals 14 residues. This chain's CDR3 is CASTQDRGPYEQYF. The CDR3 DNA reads TGTGCCAGCACCCAGGACAGGGGCCCATACGAGCAGTACTTC.

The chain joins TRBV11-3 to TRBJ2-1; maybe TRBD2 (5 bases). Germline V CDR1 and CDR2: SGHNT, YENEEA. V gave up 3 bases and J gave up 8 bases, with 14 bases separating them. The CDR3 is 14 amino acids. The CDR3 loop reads CASSLRRGGDEQFF. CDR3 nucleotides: TGTGCCAGCAGCTTGCGTCGGGGTGGCGATGAGCAGTTCTTC.

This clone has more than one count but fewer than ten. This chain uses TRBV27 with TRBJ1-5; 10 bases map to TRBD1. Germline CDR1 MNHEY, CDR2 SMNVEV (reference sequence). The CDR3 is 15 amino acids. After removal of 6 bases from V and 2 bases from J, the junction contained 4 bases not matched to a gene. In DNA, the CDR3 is TGTGCCAGCAGCGCGGGACAGGGGCGCAATCAGCCCCAGCATTTT. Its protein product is CASSAGQGRNQPQHF.

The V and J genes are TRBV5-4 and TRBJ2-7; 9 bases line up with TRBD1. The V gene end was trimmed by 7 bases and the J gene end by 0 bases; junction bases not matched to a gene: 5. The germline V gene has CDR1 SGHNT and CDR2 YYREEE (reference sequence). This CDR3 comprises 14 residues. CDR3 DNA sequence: TGTGCCAGCGGGGGGGGACAGGGCTCCTACGAGCAGTACTTC. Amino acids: CASGGGQGSYEQYF.

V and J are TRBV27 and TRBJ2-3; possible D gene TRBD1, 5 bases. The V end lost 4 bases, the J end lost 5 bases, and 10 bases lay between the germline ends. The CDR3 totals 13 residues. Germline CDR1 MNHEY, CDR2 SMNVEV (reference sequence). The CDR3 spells CASSSFQGDTQYF. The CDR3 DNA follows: TGTGCCAGCAGTTCCTTCCAGGGAGATACGCAGTATTTT.

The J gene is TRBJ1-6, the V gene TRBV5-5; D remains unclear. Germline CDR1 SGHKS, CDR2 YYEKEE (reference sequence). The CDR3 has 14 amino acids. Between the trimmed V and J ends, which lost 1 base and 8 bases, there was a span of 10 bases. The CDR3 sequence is CASSLSGDDSPLHF. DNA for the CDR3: TGTGCCAGCAGCTTGTCGGGTGATGATTCACCCCTCCACTTT.

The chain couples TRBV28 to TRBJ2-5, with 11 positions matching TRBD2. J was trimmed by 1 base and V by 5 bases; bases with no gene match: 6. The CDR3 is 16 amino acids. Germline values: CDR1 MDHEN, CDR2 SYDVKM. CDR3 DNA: TGTGCCAGCAGTCCCGGACTAGCGGGCTCCCAAGAGACCCAGTACTTC. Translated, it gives CASSPGLAGSQETQYF.

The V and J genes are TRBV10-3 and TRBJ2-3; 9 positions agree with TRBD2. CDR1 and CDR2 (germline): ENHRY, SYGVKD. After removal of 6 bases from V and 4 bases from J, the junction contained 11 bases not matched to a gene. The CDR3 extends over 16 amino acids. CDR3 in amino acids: CAIRRGSGSRADTQYF. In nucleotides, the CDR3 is TGTGCCATCAGGCGAGGTAGCGGGAGTCGGGCAGATACGCAGTATTTT.

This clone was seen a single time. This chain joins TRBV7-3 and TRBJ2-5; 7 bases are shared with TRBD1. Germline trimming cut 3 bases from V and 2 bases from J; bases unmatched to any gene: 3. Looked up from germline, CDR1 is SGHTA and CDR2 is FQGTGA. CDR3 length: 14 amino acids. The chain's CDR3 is CASSFPGQQETQYF. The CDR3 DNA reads TGTGCCAGCAGCTTTCCGGGACAGCAAGAGACCCAGTACTTC.

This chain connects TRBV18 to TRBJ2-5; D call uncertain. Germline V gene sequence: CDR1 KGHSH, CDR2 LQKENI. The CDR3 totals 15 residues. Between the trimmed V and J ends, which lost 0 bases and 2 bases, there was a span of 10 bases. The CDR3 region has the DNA TGTGCCAGCTCACCACCGAGCCAGACACAAGAGACCCAGTACTTC. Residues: CASSPPSQTQETQYF.

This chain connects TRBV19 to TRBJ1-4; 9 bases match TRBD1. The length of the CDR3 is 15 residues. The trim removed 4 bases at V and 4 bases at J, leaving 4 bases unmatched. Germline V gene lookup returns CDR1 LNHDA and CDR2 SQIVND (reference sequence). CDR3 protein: CASSTGQGINEKLFF. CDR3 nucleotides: TGTGCCAGTAGTACCGGACAGGGGATTAATGAAAAACTGTTTTTT.

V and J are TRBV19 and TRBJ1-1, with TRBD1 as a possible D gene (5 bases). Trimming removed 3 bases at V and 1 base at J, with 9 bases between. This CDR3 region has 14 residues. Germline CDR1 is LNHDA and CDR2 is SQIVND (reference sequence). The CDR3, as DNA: TGTGCCAGTAGTATGAATACAGGGAACACTGAAGCTTTCTTT. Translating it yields CASSMNTGNTEAFF.

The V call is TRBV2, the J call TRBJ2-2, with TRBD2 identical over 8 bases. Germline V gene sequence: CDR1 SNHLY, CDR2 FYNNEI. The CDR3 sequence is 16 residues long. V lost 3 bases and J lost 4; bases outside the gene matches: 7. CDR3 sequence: CASSDSGMGGTGELFF. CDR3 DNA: TGTGCCAGCAGTGATAGCGGGATGGGTGGCACCGGGGAGCTGTTTTTT.

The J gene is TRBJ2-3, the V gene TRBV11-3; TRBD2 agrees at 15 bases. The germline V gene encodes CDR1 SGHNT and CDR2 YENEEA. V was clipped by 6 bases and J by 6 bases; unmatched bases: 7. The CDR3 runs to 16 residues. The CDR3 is CASSHGTSGRLDTQYF. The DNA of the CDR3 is TGTGCCAGCAGTCACGGGACTAGCGGGAGGCTGGATACGCAGTATTTT.

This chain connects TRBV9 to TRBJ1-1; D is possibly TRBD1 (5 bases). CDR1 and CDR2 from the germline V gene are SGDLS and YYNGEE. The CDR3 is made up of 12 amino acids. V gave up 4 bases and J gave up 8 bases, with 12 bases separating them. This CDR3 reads CASSPGGVEAFF. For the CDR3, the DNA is TGTGCCAGCAGCCCTGGGGGGGTCGAAGCTTTCTTT.

The chain's CDR3 is CASSYEGAPDQPQHF. Here the CDR3 DNA reads TGTGCCAGCAGTTACGAAGGGGCGCCGGATCAGCCCCAGCATTTT. The chain joins TRBV6-2 or TRBV6-3 to TRBJ1-5, with D possibly being TRBD1 (5 bases). Per the germline V gene, CDR1 is MNHEY and CDR2 is SVGEGT. The CDR3 is 15 amino acids. The ends were cut back, 2 bases at V and 5 bases at J, with 13 bases in the middle.

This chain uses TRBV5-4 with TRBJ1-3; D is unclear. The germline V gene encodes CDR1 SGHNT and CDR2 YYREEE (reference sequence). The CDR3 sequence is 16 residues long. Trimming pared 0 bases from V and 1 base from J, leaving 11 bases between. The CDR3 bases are TGTGCCAGCAGCTTGGACGGTGGTCGGTCTGGAAACACCATATATTTT. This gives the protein CASSLDGGRSGNTIYF.

This CDR3 is CSATLSNEQFF. The CDR3 DNA sequence: TGCAGTGCTACTCTAAGCAATGAGCAGTTCTTC. This chain joins TRBV20-1 and TRBJ2-1, with D uncertain. The V and J ends lost 4 bases and 6 bases respectively, with 7 bases between them. CDR1 is DFQATT and CDR2 is SNEGSKA in the germline V gene (reference sequence). The CDR3 is made up of 11 amino acids.

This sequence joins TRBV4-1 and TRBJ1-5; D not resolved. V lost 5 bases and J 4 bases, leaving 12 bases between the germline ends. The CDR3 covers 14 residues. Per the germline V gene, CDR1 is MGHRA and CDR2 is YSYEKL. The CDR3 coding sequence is TGCGCCAGCAGCACCCGACCGACAAATCAGCCCCAGCATTTT. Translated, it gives CASSTRPTNQPQHF.

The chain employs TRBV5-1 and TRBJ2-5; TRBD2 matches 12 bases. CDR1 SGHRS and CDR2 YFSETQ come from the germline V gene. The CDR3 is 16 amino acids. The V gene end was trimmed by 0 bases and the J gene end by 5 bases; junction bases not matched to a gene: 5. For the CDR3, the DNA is TGCGCCAGCAGCTTGGGTCTAGCGGGAGGGCTGGAGACCCAGTACTTC. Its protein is CASSLGLAGGLETQYF.

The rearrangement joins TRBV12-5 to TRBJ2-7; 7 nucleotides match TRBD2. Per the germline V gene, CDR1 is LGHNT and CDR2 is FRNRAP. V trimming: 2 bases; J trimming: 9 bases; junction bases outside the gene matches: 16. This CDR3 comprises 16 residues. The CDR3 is CASGLQPGTTSLGQYF. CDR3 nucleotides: TGTGCTAGTGGTTTGCAACCCGGGACTACCTCTCTCGGGCAGTACTTC.

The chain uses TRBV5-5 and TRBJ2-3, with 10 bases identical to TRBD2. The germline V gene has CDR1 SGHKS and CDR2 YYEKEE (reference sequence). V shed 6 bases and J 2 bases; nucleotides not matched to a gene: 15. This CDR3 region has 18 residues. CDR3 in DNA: TGTGCCAGCACCAAGGGGTGGATTGGGACTAGCGACACAGATACGCAGTATTTT. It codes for CASTKGWIGTSDTDTQYF.

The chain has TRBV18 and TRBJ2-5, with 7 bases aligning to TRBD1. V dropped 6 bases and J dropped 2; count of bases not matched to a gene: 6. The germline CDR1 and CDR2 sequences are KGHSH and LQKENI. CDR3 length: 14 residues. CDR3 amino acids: CASSPRGKQETQYF. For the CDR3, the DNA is TGTGCCAGCTCGCCCAGGGGGAAACAAGAGACCCAGTACTTC.

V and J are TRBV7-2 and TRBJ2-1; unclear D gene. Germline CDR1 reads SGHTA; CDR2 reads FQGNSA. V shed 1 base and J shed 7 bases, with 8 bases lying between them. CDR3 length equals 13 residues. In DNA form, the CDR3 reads TGTGCCAGCAGCTTAGGCACCGAGAATGAGCAGTTCTTC. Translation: CASSLGTENEQFF.

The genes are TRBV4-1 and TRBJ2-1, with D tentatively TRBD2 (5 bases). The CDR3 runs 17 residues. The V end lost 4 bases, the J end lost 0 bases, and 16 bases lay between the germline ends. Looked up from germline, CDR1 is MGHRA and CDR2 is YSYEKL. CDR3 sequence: CASSPGVAKSSYNEQFF. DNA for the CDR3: TGCGCCAGCAGCCCCGGGGTAGCGAAAAGCTCCTACAATGAGCAGTTCTTC.